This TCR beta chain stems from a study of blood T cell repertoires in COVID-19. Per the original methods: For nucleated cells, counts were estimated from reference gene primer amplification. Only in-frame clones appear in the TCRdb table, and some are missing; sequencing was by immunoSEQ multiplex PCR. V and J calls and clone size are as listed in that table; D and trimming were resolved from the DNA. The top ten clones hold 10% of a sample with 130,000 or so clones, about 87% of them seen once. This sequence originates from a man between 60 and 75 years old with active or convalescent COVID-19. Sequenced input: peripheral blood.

CDR3 residues: CATSDQTGAGANVLTF. As DNA, the CDR3 is TGTGCCACCAGTGACCAGACAGGCGCCGGGGCCAACGTCCTGACTTTC. The chain carries TRBV24-1 and TRBJ2-6; a weak D match, TRBD1 (6 bases). The CDR3 totals 16 residues. The germline V gene has CDR1 KGHDR and CDR2 SFDVKD. V was trimmed by 4 bases and J by 4 bases, leaving 13 bases between them.